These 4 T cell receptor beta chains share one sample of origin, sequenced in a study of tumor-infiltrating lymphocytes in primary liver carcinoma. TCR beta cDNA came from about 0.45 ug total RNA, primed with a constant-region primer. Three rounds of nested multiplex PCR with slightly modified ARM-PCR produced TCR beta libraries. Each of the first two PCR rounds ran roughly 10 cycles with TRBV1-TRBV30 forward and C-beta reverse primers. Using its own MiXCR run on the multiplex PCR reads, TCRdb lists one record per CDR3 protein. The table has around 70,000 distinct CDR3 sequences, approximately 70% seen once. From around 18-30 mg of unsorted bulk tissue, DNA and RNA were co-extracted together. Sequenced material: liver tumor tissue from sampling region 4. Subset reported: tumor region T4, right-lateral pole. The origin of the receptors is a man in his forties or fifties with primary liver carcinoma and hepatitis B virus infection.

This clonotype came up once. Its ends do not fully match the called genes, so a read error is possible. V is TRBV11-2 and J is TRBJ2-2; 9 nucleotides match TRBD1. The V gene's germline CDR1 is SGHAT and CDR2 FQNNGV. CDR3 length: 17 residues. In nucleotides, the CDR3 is TGTGCCAGGAGCTTTGACCGGGACAGGGTCGGCACCGTGGAGCTGTTTTTT. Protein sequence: CARSFDRDRVGTVELFF.

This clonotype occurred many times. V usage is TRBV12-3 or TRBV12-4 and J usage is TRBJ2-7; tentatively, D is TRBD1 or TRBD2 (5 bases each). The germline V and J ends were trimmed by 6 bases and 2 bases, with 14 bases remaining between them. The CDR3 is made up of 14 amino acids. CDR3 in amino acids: CASSPRDGTYEQYF. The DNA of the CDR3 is TGTGCCAGCAGCCCCCGGGACGGAACCTACGAGCAGTACTTC.

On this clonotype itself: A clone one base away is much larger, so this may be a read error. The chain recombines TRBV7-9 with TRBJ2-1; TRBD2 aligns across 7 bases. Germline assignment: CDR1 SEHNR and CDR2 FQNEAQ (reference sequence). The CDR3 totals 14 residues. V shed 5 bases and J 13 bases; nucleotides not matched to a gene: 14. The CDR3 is CASSPGTNGVQQFF. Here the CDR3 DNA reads TGTGCCAGCAGCCCCGGGACTAACGGAGTTCAACAGTTCTTC.

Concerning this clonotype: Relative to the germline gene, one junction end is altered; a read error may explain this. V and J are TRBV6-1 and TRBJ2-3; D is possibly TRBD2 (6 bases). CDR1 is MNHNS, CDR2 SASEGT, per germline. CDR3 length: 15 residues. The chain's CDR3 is CASSEVVSGADTQYF. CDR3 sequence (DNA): TGCGCCAGCAGTGAAGTGGTTAGCGGAGCAGATACGCAGTATTTT.